This TCR beta chain was sequenced in a study of T cells in Graves' hyperthyroidism and ophthalmopathy. CDR1 is SEHNR and CDR2 is FQNEAQ in the germline V gene (reference sequence). V was cut by 7 bases and J by 7 bases, with 19 bases left in between. This CDR3 has 15 residues. Findings and caveats of the study: The model foresaw ophthalmopathy a median around 6.4 months prior to onset. Within blood appeared most thyroid clonotypes that had expanded above 0.001. A 13 V-J signature model discriminated ophthalmopathy versus stable hyperthyroidism.

RNA transcripts provided the source from which TCR beta CDR3 regions were amplified. First-round RT-PCR of the TCR CDR3 relied on the HTBI primer set. TCRdb recomputed calls from the multiplex PCR reads with MiXCR, one row per CDR3 protein. The sample has a few hundred thousand distinct CDR3 sequences; around 13% are singletons. Details on this clonotype: Its antigen is not identified.

The sequence came from a woman between 25 and 40 years old with Graves' ophthalmopathy. Sequencing was done on a sample of blood. The V call is TRBV7-9, the J call TRBJ2-2, with D unclear. The CDR3 loop reads CASTNYSSGRGELFF. As DNA, the CDR3 is TGTGCCAGCACGAACTATTCGTCGGGCCGCGGGGAGCTGTTTTTT. The whole variable domain, remainder taken from reference TRBV7-9 and TRBJ2-2, is DTGVSQNPRHKITKRGQNVTFRCDPISEHNRLYWYRQTLGQGPEFLTYFQNEAQLEKSRLLSDRFSAERPKGSFSTLEIQRTEQGDSAMYLCASTNYSSGRGELFFGEGSRLTVL.